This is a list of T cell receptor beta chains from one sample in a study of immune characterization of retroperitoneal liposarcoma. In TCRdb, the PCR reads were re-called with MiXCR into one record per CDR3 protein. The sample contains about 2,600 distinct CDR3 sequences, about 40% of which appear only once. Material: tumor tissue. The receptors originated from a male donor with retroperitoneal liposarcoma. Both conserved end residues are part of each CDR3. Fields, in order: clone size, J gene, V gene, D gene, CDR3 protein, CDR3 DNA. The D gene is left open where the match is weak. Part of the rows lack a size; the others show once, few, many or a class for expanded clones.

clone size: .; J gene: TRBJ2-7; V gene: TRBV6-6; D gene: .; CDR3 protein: CASSYRDVRTYEQYF; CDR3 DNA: TGTGCCAGCAGTTACCGGGACGTGCGAACCTACGAGCAGTACTTC
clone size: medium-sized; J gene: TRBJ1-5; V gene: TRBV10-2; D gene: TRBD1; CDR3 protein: CASRAGTGPDHGNQPQHF; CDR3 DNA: TGCGCCAGCAGAGCCGGGACAGGGCCCGACCATGGCAATCAGCCCCAGCATTTT
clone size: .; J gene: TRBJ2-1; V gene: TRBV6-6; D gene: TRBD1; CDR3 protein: CASRRDRESSYEQFF; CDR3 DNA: TGTGCCAGCAGGAGGGACAGGGAGAGCTCCTACGAGCAGTTCTTC
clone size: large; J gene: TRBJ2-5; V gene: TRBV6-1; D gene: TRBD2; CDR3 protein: CASSLGLAGAETQYF; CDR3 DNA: TGTGCCAGCAGTTTGGGACTAGCGGGAGCAGAGACCCAGTACTTC
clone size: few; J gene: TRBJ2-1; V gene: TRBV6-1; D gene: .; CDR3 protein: CASSEEYGTYEQFF; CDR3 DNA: TGTGCCAGCAGTGAAGAGTACGGAACCTACGAGCAGTTCTTC
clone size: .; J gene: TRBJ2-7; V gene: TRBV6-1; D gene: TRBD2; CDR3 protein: CASSGLAGVHEQYF; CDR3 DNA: TGTGCCAGCAGTGGGCTAGCGGGAGTACATGAGCAGTACTTC
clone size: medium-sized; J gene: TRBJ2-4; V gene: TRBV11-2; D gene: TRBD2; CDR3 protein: CASSGEAGVQYF; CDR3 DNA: TGTGCCAGCAGCGGAGAGGCGGGAGTGCAGTACTTC
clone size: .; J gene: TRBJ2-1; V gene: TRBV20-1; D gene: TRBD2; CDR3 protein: CSARARTSGSYNEQFF; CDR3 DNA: TGCAGTGCTAGAGCCCGGACTAGCGGGAGTTACAATGAGCAGTTCTTC
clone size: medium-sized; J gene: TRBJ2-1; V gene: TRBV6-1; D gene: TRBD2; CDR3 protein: CASSDPGLAGTYSYNEQFF; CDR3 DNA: TGTGCCAGCAGTGACCCGGGACTAGCGGGGACTTACTCCTACAATGAGCAGTTCTTC
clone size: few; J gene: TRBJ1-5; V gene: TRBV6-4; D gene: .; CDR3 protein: CASSRVAGGNQPQHF; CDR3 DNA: TGTGCCAGCAGTCGGGTGGCAGGAGGAAATCAGCCCCAGCATTTT
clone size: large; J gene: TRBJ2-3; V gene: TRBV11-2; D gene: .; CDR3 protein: CASSLGLQDTQYF; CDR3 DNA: TGTGCCAGCAGCTTAGGACTACAGGATACGCAGTATTTT
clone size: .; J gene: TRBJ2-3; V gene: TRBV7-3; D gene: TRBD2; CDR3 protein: CASSKVAGGPSTDTQYF; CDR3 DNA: TGTGCCAGCAGCAAAGTAGCGGGGGGACCTAGCACAGATACGCAGTATTTT
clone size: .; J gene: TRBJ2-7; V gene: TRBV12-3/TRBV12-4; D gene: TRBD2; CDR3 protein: CASSSTSGTGSYEQYF; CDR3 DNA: TGTGCCAGCAGCTCAACTAGCGGAACGGGCTCCTACGAGCAGTACTTC
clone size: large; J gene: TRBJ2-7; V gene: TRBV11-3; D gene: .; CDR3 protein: CASSLGGHEQYF; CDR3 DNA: TGTGCCAGCAGCTTAGGGGGACACGAGCAGTACTTC
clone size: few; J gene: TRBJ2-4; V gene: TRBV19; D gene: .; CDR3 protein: CASSRPGQWPIEQYF; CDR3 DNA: TGTGCCAGTAGTAGACCCGGACAGTGGCCGATTGAGCAGTACTTC
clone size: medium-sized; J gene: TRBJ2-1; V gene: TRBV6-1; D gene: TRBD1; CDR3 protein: CASSPGQGVYNEQFF; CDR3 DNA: TGTGCCAGCAGCCCGGGACAGGGAGTCTACAATGAGCAGTTCTTC
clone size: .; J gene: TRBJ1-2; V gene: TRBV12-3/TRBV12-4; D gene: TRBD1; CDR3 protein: CASSFSTGGSYGYTF; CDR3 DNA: TGTGCCAGCAGTTTCTCGACAGGGGGCTCCTATGGCTACACCTTC
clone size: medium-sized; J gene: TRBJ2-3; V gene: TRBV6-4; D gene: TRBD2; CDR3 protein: CASSDSAGGSTDTQYF; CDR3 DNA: TGTGCCAGCAGTGACTCGGCGGGGGGCAGCACAGATACGCAGTATTTT
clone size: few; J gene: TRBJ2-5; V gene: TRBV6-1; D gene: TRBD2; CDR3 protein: CASSDGGSDETQYF; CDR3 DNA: TGTGCCAGCAGTGACGGCGGGAGCGACGAGACCCAGTACTTC
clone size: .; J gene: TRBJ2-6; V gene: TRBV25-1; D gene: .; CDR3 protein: CASSFSGANVLTF; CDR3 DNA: TGTGCCAGCAGTTTCTCTGGGGCCAACGTCCTGACTTTC
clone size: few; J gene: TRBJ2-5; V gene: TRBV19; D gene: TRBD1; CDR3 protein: CASSIGDRGPQTQYF; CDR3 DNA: TGTGCCAGTAGTATCGGGGACAGGGGTCCCCAGACCCAGTACTTC
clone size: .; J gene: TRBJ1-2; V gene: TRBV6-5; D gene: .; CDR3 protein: CASSYLRQDAGYGYTF; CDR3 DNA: TGTGCCAGCAGTTACCTAAGACAGGACGCTGGATATGGCTACACCTTC
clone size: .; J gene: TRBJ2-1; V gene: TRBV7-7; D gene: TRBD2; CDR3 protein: CASSLAAGGPYEQFF; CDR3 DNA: TGTGCCAGCAGCTTAGCTGCGGGAGGGCCCTATGAGCAGTTCTTC
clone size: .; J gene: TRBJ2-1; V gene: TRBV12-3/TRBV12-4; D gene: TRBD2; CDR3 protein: CASSLGPLAGVSPNEQFF; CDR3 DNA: TGTGCCAGCAGTTTAGGGCCCCTAGCGGGAGTGTCCCCCAATGAGCAGTTCTTC
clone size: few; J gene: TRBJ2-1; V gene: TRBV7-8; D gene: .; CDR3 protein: CASSLDGPEQFF; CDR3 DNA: TGTGCCAGCAGCTTAGACGGGCCTGAGCAGTTCTTC
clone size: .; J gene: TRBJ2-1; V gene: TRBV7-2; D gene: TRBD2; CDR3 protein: CASSPSSGRAYEQFF; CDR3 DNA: TGTGCCAGCAGCCCATCTAGCGGGAGGGCCTATGAGCAGTTCTTC
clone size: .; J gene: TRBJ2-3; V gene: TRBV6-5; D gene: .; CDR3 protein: CASSPNTDTQYF; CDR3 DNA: TGTGCCAGCAGTCCGAACACAGATACGCAGTATTTT
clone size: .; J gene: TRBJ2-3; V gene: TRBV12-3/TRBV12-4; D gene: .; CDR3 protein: CASSLSGALGGDTQYF; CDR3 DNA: TGTGCCAGCAGTTTATCGGGGGCTCTGGGGGGAGATACGCAGTATTTT
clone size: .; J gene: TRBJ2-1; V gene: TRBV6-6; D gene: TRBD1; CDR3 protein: CASSLRDSSYNEQFF; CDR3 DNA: TGTGCCAGCAGTCTCCGGGACAGCTCCTACAATGAGCAGTTCTTC
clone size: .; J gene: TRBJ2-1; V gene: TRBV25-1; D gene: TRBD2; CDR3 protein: CASSESLGGLAGGTSYNEQFF; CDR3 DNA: TGTGCCAGCAGTGAATCCCTAGGCGGACTAGCGGGGGGGACATCCTACAATGAGCAGTTCTTC
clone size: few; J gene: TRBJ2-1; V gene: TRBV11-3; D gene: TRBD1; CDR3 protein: CASSSSGQGARNEQFF; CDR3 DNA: TGTGCCAGCAGCTCATCTGGACAGGGGGCGAGGAATGAGCAGTTCTTC
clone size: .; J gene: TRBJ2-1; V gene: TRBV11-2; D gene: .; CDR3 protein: CASSPGTVIEQFF; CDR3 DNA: TGTGCCAGCAGCCCGGGGACCGTCATAGAGCAGTTCTTC
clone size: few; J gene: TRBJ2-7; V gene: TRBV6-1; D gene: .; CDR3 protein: CASSEAWGPHEQYF; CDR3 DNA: TGTGCCAGCAGTGAAGCGTGGGGTCCCCACGAGCAGTACTTC
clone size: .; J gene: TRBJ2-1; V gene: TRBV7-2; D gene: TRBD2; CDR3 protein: CASSLGREVYNEQFF; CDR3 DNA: TGTGCCAGCAGCTTAGGGCGGGAGGTATACAATGAGCAGTTCTTC
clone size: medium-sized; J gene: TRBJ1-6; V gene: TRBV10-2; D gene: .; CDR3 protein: CASSESEASSPLHF; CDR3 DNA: TGCGCCAGCAGTGAAAGTGAGGCAAGTTCACCCCTCCACTTT
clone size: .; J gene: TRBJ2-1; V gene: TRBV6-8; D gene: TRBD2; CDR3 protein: CASSYGLATSNEQFF; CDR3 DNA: TGTGCCAGCAGTTACGGACTAGCGACCTCCAATGAGCAGTTCTTC
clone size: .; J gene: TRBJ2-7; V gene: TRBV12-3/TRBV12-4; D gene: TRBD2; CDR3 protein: CASSLSPGLAGVRFQSYEQYF; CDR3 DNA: TGTGCCAGCAGTCTATCGCCGGGACTAGCGGGAGTCAGGTTCCAATCCTACGAGCAGTACTTC
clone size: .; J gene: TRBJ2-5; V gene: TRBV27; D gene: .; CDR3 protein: CASSIKQGGTQYF; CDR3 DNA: TGTGCCAGCAGTATAAAACAGGGAGGGACCCAGTACTTC
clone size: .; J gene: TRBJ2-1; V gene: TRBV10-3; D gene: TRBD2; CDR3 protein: CAISDRGLAANNEQFF; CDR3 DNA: TGTGCCATCAGTGATAGGGGACTAGCGGCGAACAATGAGCAGTTCTTC
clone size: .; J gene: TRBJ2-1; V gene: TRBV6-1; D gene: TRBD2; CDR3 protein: CASSGTSGRLIRDEQFF; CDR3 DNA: TGTGCCAGCAGTGGGACTAGCGGGAGACTTATTAGGGATGAGCAGTTCTTC
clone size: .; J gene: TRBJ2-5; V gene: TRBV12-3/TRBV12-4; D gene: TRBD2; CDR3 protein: CASSFWGGRDQYF; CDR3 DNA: TGTGCCAGCAGTTTCTGGGGGGGAAGGGACCAGTACTTC
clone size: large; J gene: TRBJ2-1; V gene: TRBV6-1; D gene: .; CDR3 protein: CASSGTRGPYEQFF; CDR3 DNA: TGTGCCAGCAGCGGTACTAGAGGACCCTACGAGCAGTTCTTC
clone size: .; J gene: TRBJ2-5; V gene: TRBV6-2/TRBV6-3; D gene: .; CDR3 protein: CASSEYLWETQYF; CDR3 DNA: TGTGCCAGCAGTGAATACCTGTGGGAGACCCAGTACTTC
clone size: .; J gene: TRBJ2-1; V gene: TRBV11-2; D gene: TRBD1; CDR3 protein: CASSSGQVQETQFF; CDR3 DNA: TGTGCCAGCAGCTCCGGACAGGTCCAAGAGACCCAGTTCTTC
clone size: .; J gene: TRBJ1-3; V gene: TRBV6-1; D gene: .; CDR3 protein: CASSEGRNTIYF; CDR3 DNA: TGTGCCAGCAGTGAGGGGAGAAACACCATATATTTT
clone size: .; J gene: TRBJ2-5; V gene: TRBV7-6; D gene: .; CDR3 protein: CASSQKETQYF; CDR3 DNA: TGTGCCAGCAGCCAGAAAGAGACCCAGTACTTC
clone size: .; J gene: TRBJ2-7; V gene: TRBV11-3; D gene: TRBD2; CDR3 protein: CASEGLSYEQYF; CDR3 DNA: TGTGCCAGCGAGGGACTATCCTACGAGCAGTACTTC
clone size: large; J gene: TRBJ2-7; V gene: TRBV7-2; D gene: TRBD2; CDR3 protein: CASSLDPSGYEQYF; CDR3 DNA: TGTGCCAGCAGCTTAGATCCTAGCGGCTACGAGCAGTACTTC
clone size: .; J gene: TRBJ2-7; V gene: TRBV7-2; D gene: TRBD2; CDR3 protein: CASSRTSDHNEQYF; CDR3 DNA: TGTGCCAGCAGCCGGACTAGCGACCACAATGAGCAGTACTTC
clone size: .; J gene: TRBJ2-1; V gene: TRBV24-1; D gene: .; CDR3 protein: CATSDFRLEQFF; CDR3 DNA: TGTGCCACCAGTGATTTCCGACTTGAGCAGTTCTTC
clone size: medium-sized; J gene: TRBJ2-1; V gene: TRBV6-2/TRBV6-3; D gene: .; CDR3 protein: CASTGMGNEQFF; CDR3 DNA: TGTGCATCAACCGGTATGGGCAATGAGCAGTTCTTC
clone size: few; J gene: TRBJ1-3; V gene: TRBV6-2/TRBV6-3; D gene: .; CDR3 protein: CASSYGQPRSGNTIYF; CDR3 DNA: TGTGCCAGCAGTTACGGGCAGCCCCGCTCTGGAAACACCATATATTTT
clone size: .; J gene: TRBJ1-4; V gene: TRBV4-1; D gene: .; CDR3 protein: CASSQDPTVLTNEKLFF; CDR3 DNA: TGCGCCAGCAGCCAGGATCCAACAGTTTTAACTAATGAAAAACTGTTTTTT
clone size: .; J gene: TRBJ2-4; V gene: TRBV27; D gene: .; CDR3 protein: CASSWGSLNIQYF; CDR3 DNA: TGTGCCAGCAGTTGGGGCTCCCTAAACATTCAGTACTTC
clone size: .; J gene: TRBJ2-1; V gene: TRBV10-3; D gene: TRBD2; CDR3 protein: CAISEVGGSSYEQFF; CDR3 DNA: TGTGCCATCAGTGAGGTTGGCGGGAGTTCATATGAGCAGTTCTTC